The next 13 T cell receptor beta chains were all read from a single sample in a study of OX40 agonist ivuxolimab in advanced cancers. The library was obtained by the immunoSEQ multiplex PCR assay. TCRdb stores this immuneACCESS table with in-frame sequences only. Part of the clones is absent; in the studies checked, under half of the shortfall reflects unresolved V genes, and no reason is known for the rest. The sample table holds roughly 60,000 clones, of which approximately 80% were seen once. More than 1.5% of the sample lies in the top ten. The sequencing used CD4+ or CD8+ T cells sorted from blood, collected in a trial of the OX40 agonist ivuxolimab. The source of these receptors is an adult with an advanced solid tumor such as melanoma, head and neck, liver or kidney cancer.

The rearrangement joins TRBV20-1 to TRBJ2-1; the D is unclear. V was trimmed by 6 bases and J by 5 bases, leaving 5 bases between them. The CDR3 totals 10 residues. Germline V gives CDR1 DFQATT, CDR2 SNEGSKA (reference sequence). The CDR3: CSAFDNEQFF. CDR3 nucleotide sequence: TGCAGTGCCTTCGACAATGAGCAGTTCTTC.

This chain uses TRBV5-4 with TRBJ1-2; 8 nucleotides line up with TRBD1. With V trimmed by 4 bases and J by 4 bases, 9 bases remained unmatched. Germline values: CDR1 SGHNT, CDR2 YYREEE (reference sequence). The CDR3 is made up of 15 amino acids. CDR3 amino acids: CASSPAAGGAYGYTF. The CDR3 DNA sequence: TGTGCCAGCAGCCCGGCGGCAGGGGGCGCCTATGGCTACACCTTC.

This clone was detected only a few times. This rearrangement joins TRBV5-4 to TRBJ2-1; TRBD2 might be the D (6 bases). Germline CDR1 and CDR2: SGHNT and YYREEE (reference sequence). Deletions cut 2 bases from V and 6 bases from J, with 12 bases between. The CDR3 loop spans 14 amino acids. CDR3 residues: CASSLPSVGNEQFF. In DNA form, the CDR3 reads TGTGCCAGCAGCTTACCTAGCGTGGGCAATGAGCAGTTCTTC.

This chain links TRBV10-3 with TRBJ2-7, with a tentative D call TRBD2 (5 bases). The CDR3 is 14 residues long. Trimming stripped 2 bases from V and 2 bases from J, with 10 bases between. CDR1 ENHRY and CDR2 SYGVKD come from the germline V gene. CDR3 amino acids: CAISEVGAPYEQYV. CDR3 nucleotide sequence: TGTGCCATCAGTGAGGTGGGAGCCCCCTACGAGCAGTACGTC.

This chain joins TRBV7-2 and TRBJ2-3; the match to TRBD2 covers 8 bases. The germline CDR1 and CDR2 sequences are SGHTA and FQGNSA. The V segment lost 4 bases and the J segment 4 bases; nucleotides outside the gene matches: 7. The CDR3 runs 15 residues. CDR3 loop: CASSWSGSSADTQYF. As DNA, the CDR3 is TGTGCCAGCAGCTGGAGCGGGAGTTCGGCAGATACGCAGTATTTT.

J is TRBJ2-3 and V is TRBV4-1, with 7 bases lining up with TRBD1. The junction had 5 bases not matched to a gene; V was cut back by 2 bases and J by 3 bases. This CDR3 is 15 amino acids long. Germline V lookup: CDR1 MGHRA, CDR2 YSYEKL. The CDR3 reads CASSQRGPGTDTQYF. The CDR3 DNA follows: TGCGCCAGCAGCCAAAGGGGGCCGGGGACAGATACGCAGTATTTT.

V usage is TRBV5-5 and J usage is TRBJ2-3; TRBD1 agrees at 9 bases. Trimming took 4 bases from V and 5 from J; bases not matched to a gene: 14. The CDR3 is 17 amino acids. Germline lookup yields CDR1 SGHKS and CDR2 YYEKEE (reference sequence). CDR3 sequence (DNA): TGTGCCAGCAGCCCCCTCGCCCGTACAGGGGGCGAAGATACGCAGTATTTT. This translates into CASSPLARTGGEDTQYF.

This chain joins TRBV2 and TRBJ2-2, with D perhaps given as TRBD1 or TRBD2 (5 bases each). The germline gives CDR1 SNHLY, CDR2 FYNNEI. This CDR3 region has 16 residues. V was pared by 6 bases and J by 4 bases, with 18 bases between. CDR3 bases: TGTGCCAGCAGCGACGGGGTAGGGGTCTTCACCGGGGAGCTGTTTTTT. Protein: CASSDGVGVFTGELFF.

This sequence joins TRBV5-1 and TRBJ1-2; D is unclear. The germline V gene has CDR1 SGHRS and CDR2 YFSETQ. The V gene lost 0 bases and the J gene lost 6 bases, with 12 bases spanning the gap. The CDR3 is made up of 14 amino acids. In DNA, the CDR3 is TGCGCCAGCAGCTTGGGGCTAAGGCTTGATGGCTACACCTTC. Its protein product is CASSLGLRLDGYTF.

The V gene is TRBV10-3, the J gene TRBJ2-7; 10 bases line up with TRBD2. Germline V lookup: CDR1 ENHRY, CDR2 SYGVKD. V lost 6 bases to trimming and J lost 7 bases; unmatched junction nucleotides: 6. The CDR3 loop spans 13 amino acids. DNA for the CDR3: TGTGCCATCAGCCCTAGCGGGAGTAGGGAGCAGTACGTC. Translation: CAISPSGSREQYV.

The V call is TRBV5-1, the J call TRBJ1-1, with 9 bases that match TRBD1. The J segment lost 7 bases and the V segment lost 1 base, leaving 5 bases of the junction unmatched. The CDR3 totals 14 residues. In germline, CDR1 is SGHRS, CDR2 YFSETQ. CDR3 sequence: CASSLMGQGNEAFF. CDR3 in DNA: TGCGCCAGCAGCTTGATGGGACAGGGAAATGAAGCTTTCTTT.

V usage is TRBV12-5 and J usage is TRBJ1-1; D is ambiguous. V was cut by 5 bases and J by 5 bases, with 12 bases left in between. CDR3 length: 13 amino acids. CDR1 is LGHNT, CDR2 FRNRAP, per germline. Here the CDR3 DNA reads TGTGCTAGTGGTCCATGGGGAGAAACTGAAGCTTTCTTT. This sequence encodes CASGPWGETEAFF.

V is TRBV6-6 and J is TRBJ1-2, with 7 bases matching TRBD1. This CDR3 has 16 residues. The junction had 14 bases not matched to a gene; V was cut back by 2 bases and J by 8 bases. Germline V gives CDR1 MNHNY, CDR2 SVGAGI (reference sequence). CDR3 DNA: TGTGCCAGCAGTTACAGACCGGGACAGCCTAATTCGGGCTACACCTTC. Its protein is CASSYRPGQPNSGYTF.